One sample yielded the 30 T cell receptor beta chains listed below, sequenced in a study of cytomegalovirus exposure and HLA in healthy donors. Some clones are missing from TCRdb's copy, which holds only in-frame ones; the method was immunoSEQ multiplex PCR. This table holds about 130,000 clones, roughly nine tenths found once. The specimen was PBMCs. Receptors originate from a man between 25 and 39 years old in good health and CMV-seronegative.

The rearrangement links TRBV27 to TRBJ2-1, with TRBD2 as a possible D gene (6 bases). CDR1 MNHEY and CDR2 SMNVEV come from the germline V gene (reference sequence). This CDR3 spans 15 amino acids. The V end was cut by 7 bases, the J end by 2 bases, with 15 bases between. Here the CDR3 DNA reads TGTGCCAGCACTCCGGGACTCCTCGCCTACAATGAGCAGTTCTTC. This codes for CASTPGLLAYNEQFF.

This chain links TRBV5-4 with TRBJ1-2; 12 nucleotides align to TRBD1. The CDR3 sequence is 16 residues long. Trimming at V came to 4 bases and at J to 0 bases, leaving 4 bases not matched to a gene. CDR1 and CDR2 from the germline V gene are SGHNT and YYREEE (reference sequence). CDR3 in DNA: TGTGCCAGCAGCGCCGGGACAGGGGGCTCTAACTATGGCTACACCTTC. It specifies CASSAGTGGSNYGYTF.

The chain uses TRBV6-5 and TRBJ2-2, with D possibly TRBD1 on 6 matching bases. CDR3 length: 14 residues. Germline V CDR1 and CDR2: MNHEY, SVGAGI. Trimming removed 5 bases at V and 0 bases at J, with 7 bases between. This CDR3 is CASSRTANTGELFF. As DNA, the CDR3 is TGTGCCAGCAGTAGGACAGCGAACACCGGGGAGCTGTTTTTT.

This clone was seen a few times. The germline gene is not matched at one end of the junction; a read error may be the cause. The chain has TRBV7-7 and TRBJ2-1, with 8 bases matching TRBD1. CDR3 length: 13 residues. Germline loops: CDR1 SSHAT, CDR2 FNYEAQ (reference sequence). As DNA, the CDR3 is TGTGCTAGCAGCTCCGACAGGGGCAATGAGCAGTTCTTC. Translating it yields CASSSDRGNEQFF.

V usage is TRBV5-6 and J usage is TRBJ1-5; D remains ambiguous. This CDR3 region has 15 residues. Germline CDR1 reads SGHDT; CDR2 reads YYEEEE. V was trimmed by 5 bases and J by 3 bases, leaving 15 bases between them. CDR3 protein: CASSLEARNNQPQHF. For the CDR3, the DNA is TGTGCCAGCAGTCTGGAGGCACGGAACAATCAGCCCCAGCATTTT. The full variable domain, with the rest looked up from reference TRBV5-6 and TRBJ1-5, is DAGVTQSPTHLIKTRGQQVTLRCSPKSGHDTVSWYQQALGQGPQFIFQYYEEEERQRGNFPDRFSGHQFPNYSSELNVNALLLGDSALYLCASSLEARNNQPQHFGDGTRLSIL.

The chain links TRBV6-1 to TRBJ1-1; a weak D match, TRBD1 (5 bases). The V gene lost 6 bases and the J gene lost 3 bases, with 17 bases spanning the gap. The CDR3 totals 15 residues. Germline V gives CDR1 MNHNS, CDR2 SASEGT. In DNA form, the CDR3 reads TGTGCCAGCAGGGGGGGTCGGCTTTCGGACACTGAAGCTTTCTTT. It encodes CASRGGRLSDTEAFF.

The chain links TRBV27 to TRBJ2-5; possibly TRBD1 for D (6 bases). The V gene lost 10 bases and the J gene lost 7 bases, with 19 bases spanning the gap. In germline, CDR1 is MNHEY, CDR2 SMNVEV (reference sequence). This CDR3 is built from 13 residues. CDR3 sequence (DNA): TGTGCCACCCGGGACACCACATCGGTGACCCAGTACTTC. Translating it yields CATRDTTSVTQYF.

The rearrangement links TRBV7-8 to TRBJ1-2; possibly TRBD1 for D (5 bases). V gave up 1 base and J gave up 7 bases, with 7 bases separating them. The CDR3 spans 12 residues. The germline CDR1 and CDR2 sequences are SGHVS and FQNEAQ. This CDR3 is CASSLEGSGYTF. The CDR3, as DNA: TGTGCCAGCAGCTTAGAGGGGTCTGGCTACACCTTC. Drawing the rest from reference TRBV7-8 and TRBJ1-2, the complete variable domain is GAGVSQSPRYKVAKRGQDVALRCDPISGHVSLFWYQQALGQGPEFLTYFQNEAQLDKSGLPSDRFFAERPEGSVSTLKIQRTQQEDSAVYLCASSLEGSGYTFGSGTRLTVV.

V usage is TRBV2 and J usage is TRBJ1-1, with D maybe TRBD1 (5 bases). Germline CDR1 is SNHLY and CDR2 is FYNNEI. This CDR3 region has 16 residues. Deletions cut 7 bases from V and 0 bases from J, with 18 bases between. In nucleotides, the CDR3 is TGTGCCAGCAAGGACGCAGGGTACCCCATGAACACTGAAGCTTTCTTT. Protein sequence: CASKDAGYPMNTEAFF.

The J gene is TRBJ2-5, the V gene TRBV29-1; 14 bases agree with TRBD2. The CDR3 consists of 17 residues. J lost 2 bases, V lost 7 bases, and 12 bases had no gene match. CDR1 and CDR2 from the germline V gene are SQVTM and ANQGSEA. The CDR3 coding sequence is TGCAGCGCCATCAACCCCCGGACTAGCGGGGGGCAAGAGACCCAGTACTTC. Translating it yields CSAINPRTSGGQETQYF. Variable domain in full (rest from reference TRBV29-1 and TRBJ2-5): SAVISQKPSRDICQRGTSLTIQCQVDSQVTMMFWYRQQPGQSLTLIATANQGSEATYESGFVIDKFPISRPNLTFSTLTVSNMSPEDSSIYLCSAINPRTSGGQETQYFGPGTRLLVL.

This sequence joins TRBV6-6 and TRBJ1-5; no reliable D call. Germline V gene data show CDR1 as MNHNY and CDR2 as SVGAGI (reference sequence). Trimming cost V 7 bases and J 10 bases, with 11 bases left between them. The CDR3 has 11 amino acids. The CDR3 is CASNQAGPQHF. The CDR3 bases are TGTGCCAGCAATCAAGCAGGTCCCCAGCATTTT.

About this clone itself: The conserved closing phenylalanine or tryptophan is absent in this CDR3, likely reflecting a read error. No DNA is shown, since the ends of the CDR3 on it are uncertain; the CDR3 is the one TCRdb lists. V is TRBV4-3 and J is TRBJ1-2. With termini counted, the CDR3 has 10 amino acids. Germline-derived CDR1 and CDR2 are LGHNA and YSLEER. The CDR3 protein is CASSQGRGRD.

The genes are TRBV5-4 and TRBJ2-5, with 7 bases fitting TRBD1. The germline V gene encodes CDR1 SGHNT and CDR2 YYREEE (reference sequence). Trimming at V came to 0 bases and at J to 4 bases, leaving 3 bases not matched to a gene. The CDR3 runs 14 residues. As DNA, the CDR3 is TGTGCCAGCAGCTTGGGGTCAGGGGGAGAGACCCAGTACTTC. Protein product: CASSLGSGGETQYF.

This chain connects TRBV5-1 to TRBJ2-5, with D tentatively TRBD2 (6 bases). There are 13 residues in the CDR3. Germline V gene lookup returns CDR1 SGHRS and CDR2 YFSETQ. The germline V and J ends were trimmed by 3 bases and 7 bases, with 13 bases remaining between them. In DNA, the CDR3 is TGCGCCAGCAGCTCCCCGGGGGTTGTGACCCAGTACTTC. Translated: CASSSPGVVTQYF.

This chain connects TRBV7-7 to TRBJ2-5; weak D call: TRBD2 (5 bases). Between the trimmed V and J ends, which lost 0 bases and 5 bases, there was a span of 10 bases. The germline CDR1 and CDR2 sequences are SSHAT and FNYEAQ (reference sequence). This CDR3 is 14 amino acids long. The CDR3 nucleotides are TGTGCCAGCAGCTTAGCGGGGAGTAAGGAGACCCAGTACTTC. Amino acid sequence: CASSLAGSKETQYF.

The chain employs TRBV15 and TRBJ2-4; D is unresolved. This CDR3 spans 13 amino acids. CDR1 and CDR2 (germline): LNHNV, YYDKDF (reference sequence). V lost 1 base to trimming and J lost 8 bases, with 9 bases between them. The CDR3 DNA sequence: TGTGCCACCAGCAGAGGCGGCGTAGACATTCAGTACTTC. Translated: CATSRGGVDIQYF.

The chain combines TRBV2 with TRBJ1-2; 12 positions match TRBD1. Germline V gene sequence: CDR1 SNHLY, CDR2 FYNNEI. V lost 6 bases and J lost 8; bases outside the gene matches: 7. The CDR3 is 14 amino acids. This CDR3 is CASSGDRGHGGYTF. The CDR3 bases are TGTGCCAGCAGCGGGGACAGGGGGCATGGGGGCTACACCTTC.

The genes are TRBV9 and TRBJ2-2; 10 bases are a match to TRBD2. Germline CDR1 and CDR2: SGDLS and YYNGEE. Trimming at V came to 4 bases and at J to 4 bases, leaving 7 bases not matched to a gene. The length of the CDR3 is 16 residues. The CDR3 nucleotides read TGTGCCAGCAGCAAGCTAGCGGGGGCTACCACCGGGGAGCTGTTTTTT. It codes for CASSKLAGATTGELFF.

The rearrangement links TRBV6-5 to TRBJ1-2, with D possibly matching TRBD1 (5 bases). V shed 4 bases and J shed 4 bases, with 10 bases lying between them. The germline gives CDR1 MNHEY, CDR2 SVGAGI. The CDR3 runs 13 residues. CDR3 residues: CASSFGGTYGYTF. The CDR3 nucleotides read TGTGCCAGCAGTTTCGGGGGGACCTATGGCTACACCTTC.

The count of this clone is one. This chain joins TRBV27 and TRBJ2-2; D may be TRBD1 (7 bases). Germline CDR1 reads MNHEY; CDR2 reads SMNVEV (reference sequence). V lost 3 bases and J lost 0, with 17 bases in between. The CDR3 length is 18 residues. This CDR3 is CASSLEGAWGTNTGELFF. CDR3 nucleotides: TGTGCCAGCAGTTTGGAGGGGGCGTGGGGGACGAACACCGGGGAGCTGTTTTTT.

This clone was seen a few times. The rearrangement links TRBV10-3 to TRBJ2-7; D might be TRBD1 (5 bases). This CDR3 spans 12 amino acids. Trimming took 5 bases from V and 2 from J, leaving 7 bases between them. The V gene's germline CDR1 is ENHRY and CDR2 SYGVKD. The CDR3 region has the DNA TGTGCCATCAGTCAACAGGCCTACGAGCAGTACTTC. Amino acid sequence: CAISQQAYEQYF.

The chain uses TRBV27 and TRBJ2-5; D is undetermined. The V and J ends lost 6 bases and 3 bases respectively, with 11 bases between them. Germline CDR1 reads MNHEY; CDR2 reads SMNVEV (reference sequence). The CDR3 extends over 13 amino acids. DNA for the CDR3: TGTGCCAGCAGAATGAGGCCAAAAGAGACCCAGTACTTC. Amino acids: CASRMRPKETQYF.

The sample holds one count of this clone. The CDR3 nucleotides read TGTGCCAGTAGTATTGGACAGGGGATCCGTGGCTACACCTTC. It codes for CASSIGQGIRGYTF. This chain joins TRBV19 and TRBJ1-2, with 9 bases lining up with TRBD1. Per germline, CDR1 LNHDA and CDR2 SQIVND (reference sequence). V was clipped by 3 bases and J by 7 bases; unmatched bases: 6. CDR3 length: 14 amino acids.

The V call is TRBV10-3, the J call TRBJ1-5; D is unclear. CDR1 is ENHRY and CDR2 is SYGVKD in the germline V gene. V lost 2 bases to trimming and J lost 4 bases, with 6 bases between them. CDR3 size: 13 residues. CDR3 DNA sequence: TGTGCCATCAGTGAGCTTATAAATCAGCCCCAGCATTTT. Protein sequence: CAISELINQPQHF.

This chain uses TRBV5-1 with TRBJ2-7; perhaps TRBD1 as D (6 bases). The germline gives CDR1 SGHRS, CDR2 YFSETQ. This CDR3 contains 15 residues. V was cut by 4 bases and J by 1 base, with 15 bases left in between. In nucleotides, the CDR3 is TGCGCCAGCAGCGTCAGTCCCGGGACATCCTACGAGCAGTACTTC. Translating gives CASSVSPGTSYEQYF. Full variable domain (rest looked up from reference TRBV5-1 and TRBJ2-7): KAGVTQTPRYLIKTRGQQVTLSCSPISGHRSVSWYQQTPGQGLQFLFEYFSETQRNKGNFPGRFSGRQFSNSRSEMNVSTLELGDSALYLCASSVSPGTSYEQYFGPGTRLTVT.

J is TRBJ1-5 and V is TRBV6-1; 10 nucleotides align to TRBD1. J lost 0 bases, V lost 4 bases, and 0 bases had no gene match. Germline V gene lookup returns CDR1 MNHNS and CDR2 SASEGT. This CDR3 has 15 residues. The CDR3 loop reads CASSGDRGSNQPQHF. The DNA for the CDR3 is TGTGCCAGCAGTGGGGACAGGGGTAGCAATCAGCCCCAGCATTTT.

This rearrangement joins TRBV28 to TRBJ2-4; D ambiguous. Germline V lookup: CDR1 MDHEN, CDR2 SYDVKM. V was trimmed by 3 bases and J by 0 bases, leaving 6 bases between them. This CDR3 comprises 14 residues. In DNA form, the CDR3 reads TGTGCCAGCAGTTTGGAGATAGCCAAAAACATTCAGTACTTC. This codes for CASSLEIAKNIQYF.

This sequence joins TRBV5-4 and TRBJ2-2, with unresolved D. There are 12 residues in the CDR3. In germline, CDR1 is SGHNT, CDR2 YYREEE (reference sequence). V gave up 1 base and J gave up 8 bases, with 6 bases separating them. The CDR3 is CASSLSQGELFF. CDR3 bases: TGTGCCAGCAGCTTGTCCCAGGGGGAGCTGTTTTTT.

Only one count was recorded for this clone. The J gene is TRBJ1-6, the V gene TRBV7-8; D perhaps matches TRBD1 (6 bases). In germline, CDR1 is SGHVS, CDR2 FQNEAQ. Trimming stripped 3 bases from V and 4 bases from J, with 10 bases between. CDR3 length equals 15 residues. CDR3 amino acids: CASSFHREYNSPLHF. In DNA, the CDR3 is TGTGCCAGCAGCTTTCACAGGGAGTATAATTCACCCCTCCACTTT.

CDR3 protein: CASSDSTDTEAFF. The CDR3 nucleotides read TGTGCCAGCAGTGATTCGACAGACACTGAAGCTTTCTTT. The genes are TRBV6-4 and TRBJ1-1, with a weak D call TRBD1 (5 bases). V was cut by 3 bases and J by 3 bases, with 8 bases left in between. Per germline, CDR1 MRHNA and CDR2 SNTAGT. The CDR3 is made up of 13 amino acids.